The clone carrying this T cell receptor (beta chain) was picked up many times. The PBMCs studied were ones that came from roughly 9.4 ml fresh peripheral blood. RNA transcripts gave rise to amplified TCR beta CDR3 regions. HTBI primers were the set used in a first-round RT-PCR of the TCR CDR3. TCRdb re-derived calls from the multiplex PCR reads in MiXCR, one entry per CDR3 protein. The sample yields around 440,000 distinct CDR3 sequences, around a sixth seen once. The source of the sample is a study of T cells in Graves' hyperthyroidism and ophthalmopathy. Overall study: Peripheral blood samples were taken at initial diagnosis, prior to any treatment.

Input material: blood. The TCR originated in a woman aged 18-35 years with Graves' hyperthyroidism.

The CDR3, as DNA: TGTGCCAGCAGCGTAGACAGGAGACTCTCCTACGAGCAGTACTTC. Protein product: CASSVDRRLSYEQYF. V usage is TRBV13 and J usage is TRBJ2-7; D may be TRBD1 (6 bases). The germline V gene encodes CDR1 PRHDT and CDR2 FYEKMQ (reference sequence). The CDR3 consists of 15 residues. V lost 5 bases and J 0 bases, leaving 14 bases between the germline ends.